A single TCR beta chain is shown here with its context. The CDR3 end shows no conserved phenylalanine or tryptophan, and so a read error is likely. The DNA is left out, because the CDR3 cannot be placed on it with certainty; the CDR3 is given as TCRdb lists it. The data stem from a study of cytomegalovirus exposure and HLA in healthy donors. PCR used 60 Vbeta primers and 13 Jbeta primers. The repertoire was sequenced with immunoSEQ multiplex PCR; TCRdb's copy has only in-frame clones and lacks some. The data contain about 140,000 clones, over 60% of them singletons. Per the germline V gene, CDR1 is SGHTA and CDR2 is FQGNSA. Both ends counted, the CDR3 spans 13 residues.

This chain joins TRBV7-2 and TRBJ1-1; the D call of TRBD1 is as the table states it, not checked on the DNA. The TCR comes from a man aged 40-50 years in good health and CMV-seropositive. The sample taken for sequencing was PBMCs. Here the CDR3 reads CASSFRDRGVITG.